The present entry profiles one TCR beta chain with its context. The target antigen is unknown. TCRdb reprocessed the 5' RACE reads with MiXCR, giving one entry per CDR3 protein. Altogether 700,000 to 950,000 distinct CDR3 sequences are present, more than 9% being singletons, with the ten largest covering about 1.6%. The data originate from a study of identical twins. This CDR3 has 18 amino acids. Germline V gene sequence: CDR1 SGHVS, CDR2 FNYEAQ. With 1 base clipped from V and 4 bases from J, the junction kept 10 bases outside the gene matches. Regarding the study as a whole: The analysis was cross-sectional rather than longitudinal within donors. Memory repertoires lacked the insertion deficit that abundant cord blood beta clonotypes showed.

This same sample was also part of a study on yellow fever vaccine responses in identical twins.

The clonotype originates from a woman between 18 and 29 years old in good health. The rearrangement uses TRBV7-6 and TRBJ2-2; 9 bases are shared with TRBD2. The sequenced sample was PBMCs. The chain's CDR3 is CASSLGGVAGARTGELFF. In DNA, the CDR3 is TGTGCCAGCAGCTTAGGTGGGGTAGCGGGAGCCCGCACCGGGGAGCTGTTTTTT.